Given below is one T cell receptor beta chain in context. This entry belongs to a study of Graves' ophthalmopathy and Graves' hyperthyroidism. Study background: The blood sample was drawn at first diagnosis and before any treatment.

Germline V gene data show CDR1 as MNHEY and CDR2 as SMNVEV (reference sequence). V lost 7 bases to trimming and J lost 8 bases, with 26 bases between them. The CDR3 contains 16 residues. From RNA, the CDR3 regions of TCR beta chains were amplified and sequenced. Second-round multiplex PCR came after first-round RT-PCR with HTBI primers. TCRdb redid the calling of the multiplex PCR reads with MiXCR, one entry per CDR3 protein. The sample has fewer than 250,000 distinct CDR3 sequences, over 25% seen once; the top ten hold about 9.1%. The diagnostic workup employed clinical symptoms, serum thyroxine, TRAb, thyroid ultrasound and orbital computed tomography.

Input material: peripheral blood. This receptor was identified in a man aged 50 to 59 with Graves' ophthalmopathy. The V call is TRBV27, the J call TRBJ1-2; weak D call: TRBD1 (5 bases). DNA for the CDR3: TGTGCCAGCATCTCACGGGGCAGGGACTTTCCGAGGGGCTACACCTTC. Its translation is CASISRGRDFPRGYTF.